Presented here are 11 T cell receptor beta chains from one specimen sequenced in a study of blood T cell repertoires in COVID-19. The method was immunoSEQ multiplex PCR; TCRdb's version includes in-frame clones alone and lacks a portion of them. The repertoire holds around 70,000 clones, roughly nine tenths seen once, with around 2.6% in the top ten. The specimen sequenced was peripheral blood. Source of these receptors: a man between 45 and 60 years old with COVID-19, enrolled during active disease.

The chain employs TRBV7-9 and TRBJ2-7, with 7 bases aligning to TRBD1. Germline CDR1 reads SEHNR; CDR2 reads FQNEAQ (reference sequence). With 2 bases clipped from V and 3 bases from J, the junction kept 7 bases outside the gene matches. The CDR3 covers 15 residues. CDR3 loop: CASSLSGAGGYEQYF. As DNA, the CDR3 is TGTGCCAGCAGCTTATCCGGGGCAGGGGGCTACGAGCAGTACTTC.

This clone has just one count. This chain connects TRBV30 to TRBJ1-3; TRBD1 agrees at 7 bases. V dropped 5 bases and J dropped 2; count of bases not matched to a gene: 12. This CDR3 has 16 residues. From germline, CDR1 is GTSNPN and CDR2 SVGIG (reference sequence). CDR3 amino acids: CAWLPDRSRPGNTIYF. The CDR3 region has the DNA TGTGCCTGGCTGCCGGACAGGTCGAGGCCTGGAAACACCATATATTTT.

This clone was detected a few times. The V call is TRBV2, the J call TRBJ2-2; 9 nucleotides align to TRBD2. Per germline, CDR1 SNHLY and CDR2 FYNNEI. With 2 bases clipped from V and 0 bases from J, the junction kept 4 bases outside the gene matches. CDR3 length equals 17 residues. CDR3 protein: CASSEWASGANTGELFF. CDR3 nucleotides: TGTGCCAGCAGTGAATGGGCTAGCGGGGCGAACACCGGGGAGCTGTTTTTT.

A few counts support this clone. The chain joins TRBV27 to TRBJ2-7, with D possibly being TRBD2 (5 bases). Germline V lookup: CDR1 MNHEY, CDR2 SMNVEV (reference sequence). V shed 5 bases and J shed 3 bases, with 17 bases lying between them. The CDR3 covers 15 residues. In nucleotides, the CDR3 is TGTGCCAGCAGTCCTTTGGCGGGCGTGATCTACGAGCAGTACTTC. Translated, it gives CASSPLAGVIYEQYF.

The chain recombines TRBV18 with TRBJ2-7; 7 bases are shared with TRBD1. The V gene's germline CDR1 is KGHSH and CDR2 LQKENI. The CDR3 totals 17 residues. V dropped 2 bases and J dropped 2; count of bases not matched to a gene: 12. The CDR3 nucleotides are TGTGCCAGCTCACCAACACAGGGGATCGTTTCCCCCTACGAGCAGTACTTC. This sequence encodes CASSPTQGIVSPYEQYF.

This chain connects TRBV28 to TRBJ1-1; unclear D gene. The V gene lost 6 bases and the J gene lost 10 bases, with 21 bases spanning the gap. Looked up from germline, CDR1 is MDHEN and CDR2 is SYDVKM. This CDR3 is built from 14 residues. Written as DNA, the CDR3 is TGTGCCAGCAGCCGAAATACTCCGGTCGTCGCAGCTTTCTTT. This translates into CASSRNTPVVAAFF.

In its sample, this clone was seen a few times. The rearrangement uses TRBV19 and TRBJ1-4, with 7 bases matching TRBD1. CDR1 and CDR2 from the germline V gene are LNHDA and SQIVND (reference sequence). The CDR3 runs to 14 residues. V lost 6 bases to trimming and J lost 7 bases; unmatched junction nucleotides: 8. The CDR3 region is CASSGTAGGEKLFF. The CDR3 DNA reads TGTGCCAGTAGCGGGACAGCCGGAGGTGAAAAACTGTTTTTT. Supplemented by reference TRBV19 and TRBJ1-4, the full variable domain reads DGGITQSPKYLFRKEGQNVTLSCEQNLNHDAMYWYRQDPGQGLRLIYYSQIVNDFQKGDIAEGYSVSREKKESFPLTVTSAQKNPTAFYLCASSGTAGGEKLFFGSGTQLSVL.

The rearrangement joins TRBV7-8 to TRBJ1-3, with D maybe TRBD1 (6 bases). Trimming removed 0 bases at V and 3 bases at J, with 9 bases between. Germline-derived CDR1 and CDR2 are SGHVS and FQNEAQ. The CDR3 contains 15 residues. CDR3 nucleotide sequence: TGTGCCAGCAGCTTAGCCGGGACAAGTGGAAACACCATATATTTT. Its translation: CASSLAGTSGNTIYF.

V is TRBV19 and J is TRBJ2-1; 10 bases agree with TRBD1. This CDR3 spans 15 amino acids. The V gene end was trimmed by 5 bases and the J gene end by 2 bases; junction bases not matched to a gene: 3. The germline CDR1 and CDR2 sequences are LNHDA and SQIVND (reference sequence). The CDR3 DNA reads TGTGCCAGTAGTCAAGGACAGGGGGCCTACAATGAGCAGTTCTTC. Protein sequence: CASSQGQGAYNEQFF.

V usage is TRBV7-2 and J usage is TRBJ2-3; D perhaps matches TRBD1 (5 bases). Trimming removed 5 bases from V and 5 bases from J, with 8 bases in between. The CDR3 length is 12 residues. Germline V gene data show CDR1 as SGHTA and CDR2 as FQGNSA. DNA for the CDR3: TGTGCCAGCAGCATCACAGGAGATACGCAGTATTTT. This translates into CASSITGDTQYF.

The CDR3 region is CAWSVFGGGRIYGYTF. CDR3 coding DNA: TGTGCCTGGAGTGTATTTGGCGGGGGGCGTATCTATGGCTACACCTTC. J is TRBJ1-2 and V is TRBV30; weak D call: TRBD1 (6 bases). CDR3 length: 16 amino acids. The germline V gene has CDR1 GTSNPN and CDR2 SVGIG (reference sequence). The ends were cut back, 0 bases at V and 4 bases at J, with 18 bases in the middle.